This is a list of T cell receptor beta chains from one sample in a study of blood T cell repertoires in COVID-19. TCRdb's table, derived via immunoSEQ multiplex PCR, lists solely in-frame clones and lacks some. This sample carries about 160,000 clones, approximately 86% of them seen once, and the ten largest clones take about 4%. Source material: peripheral blood. These receptors were collected from a woman aged 55-69 years with active or convalescent COVID-19. Each CDR3 is given with its conserved first and last residue. Fields, in order: V gene, clone size, D gene, CDR3 protein. The D gene is left open where the match is weak. Where a row states a size, it is once, few, many or the class of an expanded clone; other rows omit it.

TRBV6-2/TRBV6-3 | - | TRBD2 | CASSGSGTSYEQYF
TRBV30 | once | TRBD1 | CAWSVSWTGPYGYTF
TRBV12-5 | - | - | CASGATGTVNEKLFF
TRBV7-2 | - | TRBD2 | CASRRTSGTYNEQFF
TRBV19 | - | - | CASSTGILSGNTIYF
TRBV7-2 | - | - | CASSLMAIRGETQYF
TRBV9 | once | - | CASSVDLQESSGNTIYF
TRBV7-8 | - | - | CASSPGVGNAYEQYF
TRBV2 | - | - | CASRRTANYGYTF
TRBV6-5 | - | - | CASSRTGIMNTEAFF
TRBV5-8 | - | - | CASSSGEGTDTQYF
TRBV7-2 | - | TRBD1 | CASSLVEGAREQYF
TRBV2 | - | TRBD1 | CASSESPRDRNTEAFF
TRBV7-2 | once | - | CASRLSGFGEKLFF
TRBV5-5 | once | TRBD1 | CASSPGQEGPLHF
TRBV11-2 | - | - | CASSLDAQAIGNTIYF
TRBV10-1 | - | - | CASSEYIQKLPYEQYF
TRBV11-2 | - | - | CASSSLQGRRIGYTF
TRBV5-1 | few | TRBD1 | CASSTGGTDTQYF
TRBV30 | - | - | CAWSVGTLNEKLFF
TRBV12-3/TRBV12-4 | - | - | CASSFRDQPQHF
TRBV18 | - | - | CASSLRFTNTGELFF
TRBV6-6 | - | - | CASSYSAGVGYEQYF
TRBV5-1 | once | - | CASSLEGGFSTDTQYF
TRBV5-1 | few | - | CASSLAGHRDTIYF
TRBV6-5 | - | TRBD2 | CASKTSGGRDTQYF
TRBV4-3 | - | - | CASSQEGQGNTEAFF
TRBV2 | - | - | CASSPVSLYNEQFF
TRBV2 | - | TRBD1 | CASSQGARGYTF
TRBV19 | - | TRBD2 | CASSIRLGGGLGPLVLTF
TRBV6-5 | - | TRBD1 | CASSYEGQGNTEAFF
TRBV19 | once | TRBD1 | CASSNRQGDGYTF
TRBV18 | - | - | CASSPQPQGLYGYTF
TRBV11-1 | - | - | CASSLSTYQETQYF
TRBV5-4 | - | TRBD2 | CASSPHWRGALETQYF
TRBV20-1 | - | - | CSASSPTPDSNTEAFF
TRBV29-1 | - | TRBD2 | CSVGLAGPTDTQYF
TRBV19 | - | TRBD1 | CASSIATGEWTQPQHF
TRBV2 | - | - | CASSEELGRAPF
TRBV19 | once | - | CASSQDRIYSDSYNSPLHF
TRBV13 | - | - | CASSTKVGGRTEAFF
TRBV18 | - | - | CASSPVRYRYGYTF
TRBV29-1 | - | TRBD1 | CSVDPFHRQGETQYF
TRBV7-9 | - | - | CASSLAPGDTQYF
TRBV7-2 | - | - | CASSFFGDQPQHF
TRBV5-8 | - | - | CASSPIGQGTGNTIYF
TRBV19 | - | TRBD2 | CASSMPSAGGKYNEQFF
TRBV6-5 | - | TRBD2 | CASRYSSGGLYEQYF
TRBV27 | - | TRBD1 | CASSLSGTVLGTQYF
TRBV5-1 | - | - | CASSWNTGFLSGDYGYTF
TRBV19 | - | - | CASSMAGLHTEAFF